A selection of T cell receptor beta chains follows, all from one sample in a study of blood T cell repertoires in COVID-19. Assay: immunoSEQ multiplex PCR; the TCRdb copy retains only in-frame clones and omits some. The table has roughly 130,000 clones, about 88% seen once. Sequences were obtained from peripheral blood. Receptor source: a human donor with COVID-19, enrolled during active disease. The donor label of this sample is uncertain. CDR3s include the opening cysteine and the closing phenylalanine or tryptophan. A D gene is named only where the DNA matches it firmly. Only some rows state a clone size, as once, few, many or a class for expanded clones.

v_gene	j_gene	abundance	d_gene	CDR3aa	CDR3nt
TRBV3-1/TRBV3-2	TRBJ2-5	-	TRBD2	CASSQGLAGYQETQYF	TGTGCCAGCAGCCAAGGACTAGCGGGGTACCAAGAGACCCAGTACTTC
TRBV5-1	TRBJ1-1	once	-	CASSFKGDTEAFF	TGCGCCAGCAGCTTCAAAGGGGACACTGAAGCTTTCTTT
TRBV6-6	TRBJ2-1	-	TRBD1	CASSQRTGSEFYNEQFF	TGTGCCAGCAGTCAACGGACAGGTTCCGAATTCTACAATGAGCAGTTCTTC
TRBV11-3	TRBJ1-4	-	TRBD1	CASSWTGSNEKLFF	TGTGCCAGCAGCTGGACAGGCAGCAATGAAAAACTGTTTTTT
TRBV9	TRBJ1-3	-	-	CASSVDSAGPGNTIYF	TGTGCCAGCAGCGTAGACAGTGCCGGTCCTGGAAACACCATATATTTT
TRBV5-1	TRBJ1-3	-	-	CASSFGEGNTIYF	TGCGCCAGCAGCTTCGGGGAGGGAAACACCATATATTTT
TRBV7-9	TRBJ1-6	-	-	CASSSPGTPHNSPLHF	TGTGCCAGCAGCTCCCCCGGGACACCCCATAATTCACCCCTCCACTTT
TRBV18	TRBJ2-7	-	-	CASSLLQGPYEQYF	TGTGCCAGCTCACTATTACAGGGTCCTTACGAGCAGTACTTC
TRBV19	TRBJ1-5	few	TRBD1	CASSEGTGGFWPQHF	TGTGCCAGTAGTGAGGGGACAGGGGGCTTCTGGCCCCAGCATTTT
TRBV25-1	TRBJ1-2	-	-	CASSEYGANYGYTF	TGTGCCAGCAGTGAATATGGGGCAAACTATGGCTACACCTTC
TRBV2	TRBJ1-2	-	-	CASSGGTLDNYYGYTF	TGTGCCAGCAGTGGAGGAACTCTAGATAACTACTATGGCTACACCTTC
TRBV25-1	TRBJ2-1	-	TRBD2	CASSVRLAGGPDQNEQFF	TGTGCCAGCAGTGTAAGACTAGCGGGAGGGCCGGATCAAAATGAGCAGTTCTTC
TRBV6-5	TRBJ2-5	-	-	CASSAGWGGQETQYF	TGTGCCAGCAGCGCGGGCTGGGGAGGCCAAGAGACCCAGTACTTC
TRBV5-1	TRBJ1-6	-	-	CASSSQGSNNSPLHF	TGCGCCAGCAGCTCCCAGGGTAGCAATAATTCACCCCTCCACTTT
TRBV6-2/TRBV6-3	TRBJ2-7	once	-	CASSYSTDRPGQYF	TGTGCCAGCAGTTACTCGACTGATAGGCCGGGGCAGTACTTC
TRBV6-5	TRBJ1-2	few	TRBD1	CASSQNRDSDGYTF	TGTGCCAGCAGTCAAAACCGGGACAGTGATGGCTACACCTTC
TRBV25-1	TRBJ1-2	-	-	CASSGGGFGYTF	TGTGCCAGCTCGGGCGGGGGGTTTGGCTACACCTTC
TRBV30	TRBJ2-1	-	-	CAWSRGSSYNEQFF	TGTGCCTGGAGTCGGGGGAGCTCCTACAATGAGCAGTTCTTC
TRBV6-5	TRBJ1-6	-	TRBD1	CASIQGADYNSPLHF	TGTGCCAGCATACAGGGGGCGGATTATAATTCACCCCTCCACTTT
TRBV11-3	TRBJ2-1	-	-	CASSRGGAWNEQFF	TGTGCCAGCTCCAGGGGTGGGGCATGGAATGAGCAGTTCTTC
TRBV6-1	TRBJ2-6	-	-	CASSEEHRAGANVLTF	TGTGCCAGCAGTGAAGAGCACAGGGCTGGGGCCAACGTCCTGACTTTC
TRBV7-9	TRBJ1-2	-	-	CASSLGTGGVGGYTF	TGTGCCAGCAGCTTAGGGACGGGGGGTGTTGGTGGCTACACCTTC
TRBV30	TRBJ1-2	-	-	CAWTIFGNGYTF	TGTGCCTGGACTATTTTCGGGAATGGCTACACCTTC
TRBV12-3/TRBV12-4	TRBJ1-6	-	-	CASSLNSPLHF	TGTGCCAGCAGCCTTAATTCACCCCTCCACTTT
TRBV7-3	TRBJ1-1	-	-	CASSPGDTEAFF	TGTGCCAGCAGCCCAGGGGACACTGAAGCTTTCTTT
TRBV5-1	TRBJ1-2	-	TRBD1	CASSYGQGYYGYTF	TGCGCCAGCAGCTACGGACAGGGTTACTATGGCTACACCTTC
TRBV19	TRBJ2-2	-	TRBD2	CASTSGGRAPTGELFF	TGTGCCAGTACTTCTGGCGGGAGGGCCCCCACCGGGGAGCTGTTTTTT